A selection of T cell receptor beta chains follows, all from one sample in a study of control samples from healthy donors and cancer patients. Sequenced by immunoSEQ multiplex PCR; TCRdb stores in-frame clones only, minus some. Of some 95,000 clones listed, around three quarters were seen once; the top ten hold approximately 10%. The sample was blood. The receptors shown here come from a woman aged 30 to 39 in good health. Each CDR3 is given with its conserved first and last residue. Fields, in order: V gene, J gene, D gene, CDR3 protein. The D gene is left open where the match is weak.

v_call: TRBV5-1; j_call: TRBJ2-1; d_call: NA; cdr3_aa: CASSLAIRSNEQFF
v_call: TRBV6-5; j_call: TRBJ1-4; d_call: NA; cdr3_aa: CASQPGPGGEKLFF
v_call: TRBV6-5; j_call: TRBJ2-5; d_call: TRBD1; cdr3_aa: CASSYGTGGSRETQYF
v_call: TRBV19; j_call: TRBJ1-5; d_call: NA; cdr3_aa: CATGNRYQPQHF
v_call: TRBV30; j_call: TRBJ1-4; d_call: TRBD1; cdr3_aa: CAWNRDRGNEKLFF
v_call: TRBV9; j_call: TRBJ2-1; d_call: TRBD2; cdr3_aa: CASSTSSGGAGEQFF
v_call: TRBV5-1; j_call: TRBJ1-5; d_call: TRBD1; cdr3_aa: CASSPQGAVNQPQHF
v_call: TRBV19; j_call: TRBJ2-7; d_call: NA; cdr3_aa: CASSLTGTRPSYEQYF
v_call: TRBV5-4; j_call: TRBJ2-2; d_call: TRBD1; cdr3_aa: CASSSDRVVTGELFF
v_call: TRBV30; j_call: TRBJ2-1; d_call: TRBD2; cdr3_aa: CAWSVLSGGISEQFF
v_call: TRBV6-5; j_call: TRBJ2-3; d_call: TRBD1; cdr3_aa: CASSDRGPGDTQYF
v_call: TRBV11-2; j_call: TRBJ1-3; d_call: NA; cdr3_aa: CASSLDRYTIYF
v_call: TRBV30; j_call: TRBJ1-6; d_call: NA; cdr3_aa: CAGRWESSYNSPLHF
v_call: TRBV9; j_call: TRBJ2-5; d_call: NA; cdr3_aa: CASTPGPSGETQYF
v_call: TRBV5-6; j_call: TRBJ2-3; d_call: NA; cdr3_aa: CASSLKVSGWRTDTQYF
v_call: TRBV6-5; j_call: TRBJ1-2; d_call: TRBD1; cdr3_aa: CASRPGTGEYGYTF
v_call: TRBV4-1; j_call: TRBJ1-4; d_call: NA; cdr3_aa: CASSQDGAGAATNEKLFF
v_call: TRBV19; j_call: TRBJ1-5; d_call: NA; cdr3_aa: CASSIDSDYRGNQPQHF
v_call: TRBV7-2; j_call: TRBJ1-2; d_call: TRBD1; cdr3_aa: CASSSDRVNYGYTF
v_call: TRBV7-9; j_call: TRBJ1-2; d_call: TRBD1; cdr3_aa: CASSQDREGGYTF
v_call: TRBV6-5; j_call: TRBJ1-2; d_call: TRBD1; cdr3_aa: CASSSPGQGDGYTF
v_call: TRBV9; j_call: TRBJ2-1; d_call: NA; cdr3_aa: CASSEASAWVDNEQFF
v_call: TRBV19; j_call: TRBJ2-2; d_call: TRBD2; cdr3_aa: CASEQRGGNTGELFF